These 6 T cell receptor beta chains were sequenced from one sample in a study of radiotherapy plus CTLA-4 blockade in lung cancer. Using immunoSEQ multiplex PCR, the repertoire was profiled, and TCRdb retains in-frame clones only, with some absent. The sample lists roughly 98,000 clones, 82% occurring once. The starting material was peripheral blood, obtained from a patient treated with radiotherapy plus ipilimumab. Source of these receptors: a human donor with non-small cell lung cancer who had a partial response to radiotherapy plus ipilimumab.

This clone was picked up a small number of times. The CDR3 here is CASSELAPTF. In nucleotides, the CDR3 is TGTGCCAGCAGTGAATTGGCACCCACCTTC. The chain carries TRBV2 and TRBJ1-2; no firm D call. This CDR3 region has 10 residues. In germline, CDR1 is SNHLY, CDR2 FYNNEI. Trimming removed 2 bases from V and 13 bases from J, with 8 bases in between.

This clone came up once. V and J are TRBV5-1 and TRBJ2-7; maybe TRBD1 (5 bases). The CDR3 has 13 amino acids. The germline V gene has CDR1 SGHRS and CDR2 YFSETQ. The ends were cut back, 0 bases at V and 3 bases at J, with 7 bases in the middle. The CDR3 nucleotides are TGCGCCAGCAGCTTGGCAGGGATCTACGAGCAGTACTTC. This codes for CASSLAGIYEQYF.

The gene calls are TRBV7-2 and TRBJ2-1, with D possibly being TRBD1 (5 bases). Trimming cost V 5 bases and J 8 bases, with 19 bases left between them. The germline gives CDR1 SGHTA, CDR2 FQGNSA. This CDR3 has 15 amino acids. The DNA for the CDR3 is TGTGCCAGCAGCCCCACGATAGGGGCGCAGGATGAGCAGTTCTTC. Translating gives CASSPTIGAQDEQFF.

The genes are TRBV11-3 and TRBJ2-3; 9 bases are a match to TRBD1. The CDR3 runs to 16 residues. With V trimmed by 6 bases and J by 2 bases, 9 bases remained unmatched. CDR1 and CDR2 (germline): SGHNT, YENEEA. In nucleotides, the CDR3 is TGTGCCAGCAGTCTCGTTGGGACAGGGATCACAGATACGCAGTATTTT. Translation gives CASSLVGTGITDTQYF.

The table lists this clone with a few counts. The rearrangement joins TRBV11-2 to TRBJ2-1; 11 bases match TRBD2. CDR3 length equals 15 residues. J gave up 9 bases and V 8 bases, and 12 bases lay outside the gene matches. Germline CDR1 is SGHAT and CDR2 is FQNNGV. This CDR3 is CASGLTAGTSGEQFF. CDR3 bases: TGTGCCAGCGGCCTAACCGCCGGGACTAGCGGTGAGCAGTTCTTC.

The V and J genes are TRBV6-4 and TRBJ1-2; D remains unclear. The CDR3 is made up of 14 amino acids. The V end was cut by 4 bases, the J end by 4 bases, with 13 bases between. CDR1 and CDR2 (germline): MRHNA, SNTAGT. This CDR3 reads CASSGGPGGYGYTF. As DNA, the CDR3 is TGTGCCAGCAGTGGAGGCCCCGGCGGCTATGGCTACACCTTC.